The TCR beta chain described here comes from a study of blood T cell repertoires in COVID-19. Study background: Donors in the United States, Italy and Spain gave samples during acute or convalescent COVID-19. T cells, B-cell-depleted T cells, or PBMCs supplied cDNA or gDNA.

V lost 4 bases and J lost 8, with 14 bases in between. From germline, CDR1 is LNHDA and CDR2 SQIVND (reference sequence). The CDR3 covers 13 residues. In the original processing: Reference gene primer amplification yielded estimated nucleated cell counts. Assay used: immunoSEQ multiplex PCR; TCRdb lists only in-frame clones, some missing. The D gene and trimming were derived from the DNA, and the V and J assignments and clone size from that table. The table has a few hundred thousand clones, roughly 90% seen once. Sequenced: peripheral blood. This clonotype originated in a woman aged 25-40 years with acute or convalescent COVID-19. The chain carries TRBV19 and TRBJ1-2, with D perhaps matching TRBD1 (6 bases). CDR3: CASSKDRIHGYTF. CDR3 nucleotides: TGTGCCAGTAGTAAGGACAGAATTCACGGCTACACCTTC.